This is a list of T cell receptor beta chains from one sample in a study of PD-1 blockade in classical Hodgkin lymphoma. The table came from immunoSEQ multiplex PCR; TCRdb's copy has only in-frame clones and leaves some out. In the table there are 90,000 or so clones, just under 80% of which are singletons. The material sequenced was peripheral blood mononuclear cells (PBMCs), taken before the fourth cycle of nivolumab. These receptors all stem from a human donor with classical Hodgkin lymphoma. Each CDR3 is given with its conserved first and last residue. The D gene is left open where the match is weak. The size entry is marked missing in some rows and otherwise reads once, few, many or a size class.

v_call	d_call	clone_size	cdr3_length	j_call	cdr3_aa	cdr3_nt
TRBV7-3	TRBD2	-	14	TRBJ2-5	CASSPGLVSGTQYF	TGTGCCAGCAGCCCGGGACTAGTGTCTGGGACCCAGTACTTC
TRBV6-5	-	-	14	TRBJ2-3	CASSKGVGLSRSVF	TGTGCCAGCAGCAAGGGAGTGGGTCTATCTCGCAGTGTATTT
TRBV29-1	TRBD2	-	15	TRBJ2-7	CSVEGTRENTYEQYF	TGCAGCGTCGAGGGGACTAGAGAAAACACCTACGAGCAGTACTTC
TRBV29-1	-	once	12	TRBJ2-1	CSLEVSYNEQFF	TGCAGCCTTGAGGTCTCCTACAATGAGCAGTTCTTC
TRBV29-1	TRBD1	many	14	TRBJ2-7	CSVRDADRGDEQYF	TGCAGCGTTCGGGACGCGGACAGGGGTGACGAGCAGTACTTC
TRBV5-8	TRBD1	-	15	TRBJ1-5	CASSSGQVVDQPQHF	TGTGCCAGCAGCAGCGGACAGGTCGTGGATCAGCCCCAGCATTTT
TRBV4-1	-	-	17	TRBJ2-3	CASSQGQEKRSTDTQYF	TGCGCCAGCAGCCAGGGTCAGGAGAAGAGGAGCACAGATACGCAGTATTTT
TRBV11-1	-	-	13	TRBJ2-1	CASSWYRENEQFF	TGTGCCAGCAGCTGGTACAGGGAGAATGAGCAGTTCTTC
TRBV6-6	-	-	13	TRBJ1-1	CASSYEGWTEAFF	TGTGCCAGCAGTTACGAGGGCTGGACTGAAGCTTTCTTT
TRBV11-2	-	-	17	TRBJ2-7	CASSLGFRVAPSYEQYF	TGTGCCAGCAGCTTAGGCTTTAGGGTAGCTCCGTCCTACGAGCAGTACTTC
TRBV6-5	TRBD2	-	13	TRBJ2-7	CASSYLFDSGAYF	TGTGCCAGCAGTTACCTCTTCGATAGCGGGGCGTACTTC
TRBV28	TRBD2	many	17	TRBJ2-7	CASSSRVGVKAGVEQYF	TGTGCCAGCAGTTCCCGCGTGGGGGTGAAAGCGGGAGTCGAGCAGTACTTC
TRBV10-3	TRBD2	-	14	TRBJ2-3	CAISGLAGGDTQYF	TGTGCCATCAGCGGACTAGCGGGGGGAGATACGCAGTATTTT
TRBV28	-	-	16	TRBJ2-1	CASSFWTSSSYNEQFF	TGTGCCAGCAGTTTCTGGACTTCAAGCTCCTACAATGAGCAGTTCTTC
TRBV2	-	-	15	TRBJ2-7	CASSEPDRQSYEQYF	TGTGCCAGCAGTGAACCAGATAGACAGTCCTACGAGCAGTACTTC
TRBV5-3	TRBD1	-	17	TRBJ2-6	CARSLTGGLIGANVLTF	TGTGCCAGAAGCTTGACAGGGGGCCTAATTGGGGCCAACGTCCTGACTTTC
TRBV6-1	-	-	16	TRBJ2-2	CASSELRVGNTGELFF	TGTGCCAGCAGTGAGCTGAGGGTCGGGAACACCGGGGAGCTGTTTTTT
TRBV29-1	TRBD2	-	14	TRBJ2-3	CSVRGRASPDTQYF	TGCAGCGTTCGCGGGAGGGCCTCCCCAGATACGCAGTATTTT
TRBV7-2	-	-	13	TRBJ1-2	CASRPRQVYGYTF	TGTGCCAGCAGACCCCGACAGGTCTATGGCTACACCTTC
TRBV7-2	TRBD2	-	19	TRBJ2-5	CASSSHPLLKRGGRETQYF	TGTGCCAGCAGCTCACATCCCCTTCTTAAGCGGGGGGGCCGGGAGACCCAGTACTTC
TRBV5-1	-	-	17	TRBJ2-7	CASSFSLAGVTSYEQYF	TGCGCCAGCAGCTTTTCTTTGGCAGGCGTGACCTCCTACGAGCAGTACTTC
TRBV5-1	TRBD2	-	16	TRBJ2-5	CASSLGRLAGQETQYF	TGCGCCAGCAGCTTGGGCCGACTAGCGGGACAAGAGACCCAGTACTTC
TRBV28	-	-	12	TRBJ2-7	CASARGGFEQYF	TGTGCCAGCGCGAGGGGGGGCTTCGAGCAGTACTTC
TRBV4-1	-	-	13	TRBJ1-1	CASSPEGSYKAFF	TGCGCCAGCAGCCCCGAGGGCTCCTACAAAGCTTTCTTT
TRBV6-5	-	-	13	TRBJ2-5	CASSYWGKETQYF	TGTGCCAGCAGTTACTGGGGAAAAGAGACCCAGTACTTC
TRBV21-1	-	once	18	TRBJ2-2	CASSKEVSGRGNTGELFF	TGTGCCAGCAGCAAAGAGGTCAGCGGGAGAGGGAACACCGGGGAGCTGTTTTTT
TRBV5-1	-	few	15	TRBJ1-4	CASSLAPAYNEKLFF	TGCGCCAGCAGCTTGGCGCCAGCCTATAATGAAAAACTGTTTTTT
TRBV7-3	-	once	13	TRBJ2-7	CASSRGQYDEQYF	TGTGCCAGCAGTCGAGGACAGTACGACGAGCAGTACTTC
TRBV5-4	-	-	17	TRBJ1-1	CASSLGRKNPGHTEAFF	TGTGCCAGCAGCTTGGGGCGGAAGAATCCTGGGCACACTGAAGCTTTCTTT
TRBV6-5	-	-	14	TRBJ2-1	CASSSWAGHNEQFF	TGTGCCAGCAGTTCTTGGGCAGGACACAATGAGCAGTTCTTC
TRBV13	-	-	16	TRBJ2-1	CASSSGTARSYNEQFF	TGTGCCAGCAGCTCAGGGACTGCCCGATCCTACAATGAGCAGTTCTTC
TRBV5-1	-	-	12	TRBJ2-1	CASSLGGREQFF	TGCGCCAGCAGCCTGGGGGGTAGGGAGCAGTTCTTC
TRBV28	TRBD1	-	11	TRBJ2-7	CAIQGAYEQYF	TGTGCCATCCAGGGGGCTTACGAGCAGTACTTC
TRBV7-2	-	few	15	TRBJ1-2	CASSFWSGAYYGYTF	TGTGCCAGCAGCTTCTGGTCAGGGGCATACTATGGCTACACCTTC
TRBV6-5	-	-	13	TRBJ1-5	CASSYKPHQPQHF	TGTGCCAGCAGTTACAAACCACATCAGCCCCAGCATTTT
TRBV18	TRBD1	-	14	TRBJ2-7	CASSPDRSSYEQYF	TGTGCCAGCTCACCGGACAGGTCATCCTACGAGCAGTACTTC
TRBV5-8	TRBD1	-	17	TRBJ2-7	CASSLSGYGQDSYEQYF	TGTGCCAGCAGCTTGAGCGGTTACGGACAGGACTCCTACGAGCAGTACTTC
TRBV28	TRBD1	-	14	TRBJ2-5	CASSSQDRGETQYF	TGTGCCAGCAGTTCCCAAGACAGGGGAGAGACCCAGTACTTC
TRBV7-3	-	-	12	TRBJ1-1	CASSRPGGEAFF	TGTGCCAGCAGCCGCCCGGGCGGTGAAGCTTTCTTT
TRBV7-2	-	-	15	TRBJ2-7	CASSTTTGAPYEQYF	TGTGCCAGCAGCACCACCACGGGTGCCCCCTACGAGCAGTACTTC